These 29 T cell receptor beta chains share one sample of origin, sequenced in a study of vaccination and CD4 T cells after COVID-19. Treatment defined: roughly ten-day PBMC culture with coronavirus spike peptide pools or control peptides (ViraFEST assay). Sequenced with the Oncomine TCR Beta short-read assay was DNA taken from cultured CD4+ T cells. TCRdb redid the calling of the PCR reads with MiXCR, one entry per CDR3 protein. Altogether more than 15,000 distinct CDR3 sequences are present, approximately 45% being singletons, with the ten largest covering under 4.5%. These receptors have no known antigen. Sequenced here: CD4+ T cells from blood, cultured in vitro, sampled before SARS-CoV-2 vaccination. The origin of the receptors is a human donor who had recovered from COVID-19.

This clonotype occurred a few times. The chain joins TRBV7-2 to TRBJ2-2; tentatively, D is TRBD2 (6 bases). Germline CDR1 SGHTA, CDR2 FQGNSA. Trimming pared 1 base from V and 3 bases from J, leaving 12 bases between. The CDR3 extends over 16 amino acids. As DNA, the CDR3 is TGTGCCAGCAGCTTAGTCGGGGGAGGTGACACCGGGGAGCTGTTTTTT. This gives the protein CASSLVGGGDTGELFF. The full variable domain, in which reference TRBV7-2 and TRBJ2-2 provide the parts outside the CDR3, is GAGVSQSPSNKVTEKGKDVELRCDPISGHTALYWYRQSLGQGLEFLIYFQGNSAPDKSGLPSDRFSAERTGGSVSTLTIQRTQQEDSAVYLCASSLVGGGDTGELFFGEGSRLTVL.

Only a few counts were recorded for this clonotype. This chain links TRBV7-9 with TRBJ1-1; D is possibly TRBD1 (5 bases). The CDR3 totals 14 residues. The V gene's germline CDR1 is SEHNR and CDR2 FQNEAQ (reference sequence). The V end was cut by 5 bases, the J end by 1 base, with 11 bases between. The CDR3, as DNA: TGTGCCAGCAGCCAAGGGACGGGGAACACTGAAGCTTTCTTT. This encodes CASSQGTGNTEAFF. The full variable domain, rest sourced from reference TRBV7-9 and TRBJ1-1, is DTGVSQNPRHKITKRGQNVTFRCDPISEHNRLYWYRQTLGQGPEFLTYFQNEAQLEKSRLLSDRFSAERPKGSFSTLEIQRTEQGDSAMYLCASSQGTGNTEAFFGQGTRLTVV.

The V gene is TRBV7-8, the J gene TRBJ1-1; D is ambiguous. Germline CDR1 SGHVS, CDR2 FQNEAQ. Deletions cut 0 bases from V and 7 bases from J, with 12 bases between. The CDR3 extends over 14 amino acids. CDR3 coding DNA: TGTGCCAGCAGCTTAGCGGAGACATCCGTTGAAGCTTTCTTT. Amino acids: CASSLAETSVEAFF.

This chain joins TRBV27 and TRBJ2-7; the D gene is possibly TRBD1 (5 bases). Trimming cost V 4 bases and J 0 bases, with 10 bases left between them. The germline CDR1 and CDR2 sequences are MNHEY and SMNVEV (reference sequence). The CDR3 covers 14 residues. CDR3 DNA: TGTGCCAGCAGTTATCGACAGTCCTCCTACGAGCAGTACTTC. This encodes CASSYRQSSYEQYF.

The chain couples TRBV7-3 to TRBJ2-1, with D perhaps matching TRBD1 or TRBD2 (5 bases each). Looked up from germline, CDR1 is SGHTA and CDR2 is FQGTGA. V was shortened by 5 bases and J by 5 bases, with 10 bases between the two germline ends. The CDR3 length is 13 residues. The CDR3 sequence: CASSQGPNNEQFF. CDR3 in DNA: TGTGCCAGCAGCCAGGGACCGAACAATGAGCAGTTCTTC.

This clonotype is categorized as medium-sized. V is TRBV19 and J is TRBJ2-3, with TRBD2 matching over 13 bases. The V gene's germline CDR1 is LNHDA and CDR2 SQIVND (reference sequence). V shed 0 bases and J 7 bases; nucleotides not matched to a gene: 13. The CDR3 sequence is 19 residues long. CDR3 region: CASSIEGVELAGGPNTQYF. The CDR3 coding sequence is TGTGCCAGTAGTATAGAAGGGGTAGAACTAGCGGGAGGGCCGAATACGCAGTATTTT.

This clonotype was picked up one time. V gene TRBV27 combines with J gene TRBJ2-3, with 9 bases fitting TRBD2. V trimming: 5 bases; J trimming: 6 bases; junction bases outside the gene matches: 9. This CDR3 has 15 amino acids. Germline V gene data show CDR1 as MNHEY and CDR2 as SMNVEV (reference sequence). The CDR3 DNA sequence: TGTGCCAGCAGTAAATTAGCGGGGGTGGCGGATACGCAGTATTTT. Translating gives CASSKLAGVADTQYF.

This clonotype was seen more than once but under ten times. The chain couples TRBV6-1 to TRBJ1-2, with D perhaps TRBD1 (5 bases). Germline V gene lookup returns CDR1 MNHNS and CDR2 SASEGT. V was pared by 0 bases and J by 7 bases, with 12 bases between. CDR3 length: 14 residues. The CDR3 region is CASSEARQGSGYTF. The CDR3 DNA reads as TGTGCCAGCAGTGAAGCGCGGCAGGGCTCTGGCTACACCTTC.

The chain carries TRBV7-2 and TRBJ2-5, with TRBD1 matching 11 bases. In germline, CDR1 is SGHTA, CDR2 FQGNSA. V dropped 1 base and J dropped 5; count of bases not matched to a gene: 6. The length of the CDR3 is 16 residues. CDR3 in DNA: TGTGCCAGCAGCTTAGAGGGACAGGGGGTGTCGGAGACCCAGTACTTC. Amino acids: CASSLEGQGVSETQYF.

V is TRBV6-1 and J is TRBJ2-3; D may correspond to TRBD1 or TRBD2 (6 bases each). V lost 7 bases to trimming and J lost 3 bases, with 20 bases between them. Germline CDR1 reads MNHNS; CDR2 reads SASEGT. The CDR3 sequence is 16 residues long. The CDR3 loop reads CASKRDGGQGTDTQYF. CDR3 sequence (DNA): TGTGCCAGCAAACGGGACGGAGGGCAGGGGACAGATACGCAGTATTTT.

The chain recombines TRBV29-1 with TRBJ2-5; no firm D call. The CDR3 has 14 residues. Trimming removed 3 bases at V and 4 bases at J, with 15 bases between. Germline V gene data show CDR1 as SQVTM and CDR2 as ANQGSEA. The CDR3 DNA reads TGCAGCGTTGAGGTTCGGCTAAGAGGAGAGACCCAGTACTTC. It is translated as CSVEVRLRGETQYF.

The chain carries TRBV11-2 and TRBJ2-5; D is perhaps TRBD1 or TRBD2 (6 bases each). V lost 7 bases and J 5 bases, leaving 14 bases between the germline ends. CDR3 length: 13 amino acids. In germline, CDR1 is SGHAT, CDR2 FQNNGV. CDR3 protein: CASTATGGETQYF. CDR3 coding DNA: TGTGCCAGCACCGCGACAGGAGGGGAGACCCAGTACTTC.

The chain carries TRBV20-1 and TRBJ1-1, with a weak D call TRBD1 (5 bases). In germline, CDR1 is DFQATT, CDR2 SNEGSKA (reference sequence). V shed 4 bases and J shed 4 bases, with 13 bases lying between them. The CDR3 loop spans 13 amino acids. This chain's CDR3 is CSAIPGVSTEAFF. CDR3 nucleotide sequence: TGCAGTGCTATCCCGGGGGTGAGCACTGAAGCTTTCTTT.

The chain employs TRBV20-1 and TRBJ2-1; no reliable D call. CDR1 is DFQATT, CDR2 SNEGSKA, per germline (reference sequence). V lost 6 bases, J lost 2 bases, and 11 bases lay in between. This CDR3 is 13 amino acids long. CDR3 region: CSASEDPYNEQFF. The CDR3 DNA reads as TGCAGTGCGAGTGAGGACCCCTACAATGAGCAGTTCTTC.

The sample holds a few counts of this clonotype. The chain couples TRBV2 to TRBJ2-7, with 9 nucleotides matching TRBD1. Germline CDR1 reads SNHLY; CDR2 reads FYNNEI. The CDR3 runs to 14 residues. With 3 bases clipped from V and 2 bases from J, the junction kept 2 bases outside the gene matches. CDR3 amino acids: CASSEGTGPYEQYF. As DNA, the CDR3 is TGTGCCAGCAGTGAGGGGACAGGGCCCTACGAGCAGTACTTC.

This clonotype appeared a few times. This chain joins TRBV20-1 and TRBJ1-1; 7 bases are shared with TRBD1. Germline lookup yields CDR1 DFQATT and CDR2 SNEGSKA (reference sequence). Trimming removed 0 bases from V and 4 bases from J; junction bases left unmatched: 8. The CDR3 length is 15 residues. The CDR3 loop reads CSARDQSPGGTEAFF. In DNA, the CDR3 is TGCAGTGCTAGAGATCAGTCCCCAGGGGGCACTGAAGCTTTCTTT.

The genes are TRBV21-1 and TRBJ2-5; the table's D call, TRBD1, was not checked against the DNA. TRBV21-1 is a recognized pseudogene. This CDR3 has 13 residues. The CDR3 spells CASSKTPGETQYF. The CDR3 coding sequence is TGTGCCAGCAGCAAAACCCCGGGAGAGACCCAGTACTTC.

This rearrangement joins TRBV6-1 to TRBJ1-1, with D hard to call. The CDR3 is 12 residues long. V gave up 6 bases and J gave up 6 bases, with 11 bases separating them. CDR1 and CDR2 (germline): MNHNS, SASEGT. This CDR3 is CASRTERPEAFF. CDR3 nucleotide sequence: TGTGCCAGCAGAACCGAGAGACCTGAAGCTTTCTTT.

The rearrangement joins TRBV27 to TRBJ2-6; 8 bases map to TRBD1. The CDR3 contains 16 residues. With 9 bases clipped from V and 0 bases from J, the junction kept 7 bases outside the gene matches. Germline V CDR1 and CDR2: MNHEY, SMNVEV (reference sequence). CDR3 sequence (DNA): TGTGCCAGTAGAAGGACAGGGCCCTCTGGGGCCAACGTCCTGACTTTC. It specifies CASRRTGPSGANVLTF.

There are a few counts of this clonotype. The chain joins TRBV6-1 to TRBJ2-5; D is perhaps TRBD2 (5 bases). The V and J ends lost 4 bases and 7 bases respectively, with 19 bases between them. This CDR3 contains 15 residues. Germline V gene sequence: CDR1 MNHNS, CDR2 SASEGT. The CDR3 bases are TGTGCCAGCAGTGGGCCAAGTGCCGGGGAGAGGACCCAGTACTTC. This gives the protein CASSGPSAGERTQYF.

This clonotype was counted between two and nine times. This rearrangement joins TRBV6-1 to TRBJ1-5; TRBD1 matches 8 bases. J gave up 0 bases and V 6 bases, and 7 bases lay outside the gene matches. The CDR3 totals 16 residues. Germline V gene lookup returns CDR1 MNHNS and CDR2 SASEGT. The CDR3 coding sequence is TGTGCCAGCAGCTTAACAGGGGGAAATAGCAATCAGCCCCAGCATTTT. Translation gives CASSLTGGNSNQPQHF.

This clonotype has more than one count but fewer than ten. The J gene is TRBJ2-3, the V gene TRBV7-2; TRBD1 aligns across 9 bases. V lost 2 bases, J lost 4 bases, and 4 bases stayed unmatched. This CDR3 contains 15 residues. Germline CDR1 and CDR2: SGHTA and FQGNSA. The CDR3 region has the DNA TGTGCCAGCAGCTTATCGGGACAGGGATCAGATACGCAGTATTTT. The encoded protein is CASSLSGQGSDTQYF.

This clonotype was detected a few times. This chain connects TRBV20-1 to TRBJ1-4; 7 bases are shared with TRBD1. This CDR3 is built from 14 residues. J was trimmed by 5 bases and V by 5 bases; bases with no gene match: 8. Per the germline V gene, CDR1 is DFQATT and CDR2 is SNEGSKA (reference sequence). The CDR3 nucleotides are TGCAGTGCTCTTACTCGACAGGGAAATGAAAAACTGTTTTTT. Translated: CSALTRQGNEKLFF.

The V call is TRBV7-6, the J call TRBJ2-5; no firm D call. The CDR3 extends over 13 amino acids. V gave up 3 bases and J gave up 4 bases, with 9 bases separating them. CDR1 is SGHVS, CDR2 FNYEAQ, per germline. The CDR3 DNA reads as TGTGCCAGCAGCTTTATGAATGGAGAGACCCAGTACTTC. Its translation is CASSFMNGETQYF. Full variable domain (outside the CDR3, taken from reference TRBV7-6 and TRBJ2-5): GAGVSQSPRYKVTKRGQDVALRCDPISGHVSLYWYRQALGQGPEFLTYFNYEAQQDKSGLPNDRFSAERPEGSISTLTIQRTEQRDSAMYRCASSFMNGETQYFGPGTRLLVL.

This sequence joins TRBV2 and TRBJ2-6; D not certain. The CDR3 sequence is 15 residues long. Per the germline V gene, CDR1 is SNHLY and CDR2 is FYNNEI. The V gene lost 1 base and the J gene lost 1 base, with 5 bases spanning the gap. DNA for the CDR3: TGTGCCAGCAGTGAAGAGGCGTCTGGGGCCAACGTCCTGACTTTC. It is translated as CASSEEASGANVLTF.

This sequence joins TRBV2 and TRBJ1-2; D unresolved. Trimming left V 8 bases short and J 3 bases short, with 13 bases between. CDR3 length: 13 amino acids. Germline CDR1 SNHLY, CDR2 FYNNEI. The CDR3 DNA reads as TGTGCCAGCGTTTATTCCCGCGACTATGGCTACACCTTC. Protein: CASVYSRDYGYTF.

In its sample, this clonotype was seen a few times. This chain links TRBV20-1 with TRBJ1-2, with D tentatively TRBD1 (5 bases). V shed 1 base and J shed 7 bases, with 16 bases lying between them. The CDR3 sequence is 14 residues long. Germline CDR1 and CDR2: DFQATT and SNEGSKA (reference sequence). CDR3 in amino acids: CSARGGESTVGYTF. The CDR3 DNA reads TGCAGTGCTAGAGGGGGGGAATCAACGGTTGGCTACACCTTC.

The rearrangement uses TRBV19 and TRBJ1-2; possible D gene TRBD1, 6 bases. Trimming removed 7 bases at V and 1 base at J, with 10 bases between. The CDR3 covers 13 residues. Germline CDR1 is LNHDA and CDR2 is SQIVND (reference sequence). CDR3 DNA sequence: TGTGCCAGTACCGTGGACAGTAACTATGGCTACACCTTC. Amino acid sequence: CASTVDSNYGYTF.

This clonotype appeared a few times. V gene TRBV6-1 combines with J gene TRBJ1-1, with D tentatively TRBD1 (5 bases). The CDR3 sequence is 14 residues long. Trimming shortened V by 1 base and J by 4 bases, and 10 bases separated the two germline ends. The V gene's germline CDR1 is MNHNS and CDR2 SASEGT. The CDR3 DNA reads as TGTGCCAGCAGTGAAGTGGGGCCAGCCACTGAAGCTTTCTTT. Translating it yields CASSEVGPATEAFF.